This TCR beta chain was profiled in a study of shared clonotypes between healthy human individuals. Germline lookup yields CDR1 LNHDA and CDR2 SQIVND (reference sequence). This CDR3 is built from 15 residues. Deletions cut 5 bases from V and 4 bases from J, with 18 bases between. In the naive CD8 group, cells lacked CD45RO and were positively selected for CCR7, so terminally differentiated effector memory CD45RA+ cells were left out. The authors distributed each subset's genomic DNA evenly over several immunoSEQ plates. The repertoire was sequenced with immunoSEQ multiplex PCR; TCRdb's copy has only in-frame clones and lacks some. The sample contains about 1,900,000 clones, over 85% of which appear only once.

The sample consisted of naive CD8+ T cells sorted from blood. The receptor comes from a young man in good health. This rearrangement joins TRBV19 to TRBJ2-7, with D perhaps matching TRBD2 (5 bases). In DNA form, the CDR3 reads TGTGCCAGTAGTTCCCTAACGGGGAACCCTTACGAGCAGTACTTC. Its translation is CASSSLTGNPYEQYF.